The rows below give T cell receptor beta chains drawn from one sample of a study of regulatory T cells in long-lasting Graves disease. From the multiplex PCR reads, TCRdb called clonotypes with MiXCR, one entry per CDR3 protein. The sample lists over 400,000 distinct CDR3 sequences; about 14% were seen once. These data were also reused for a study on T cells in Graves' hyperthyroidism and ophthalmopathy.

This sample comprised peripheral blood mononuclear cells (PBMCs), obtained at new diagnosis, from a patient treated with antithyroid drugs. The receptors here all came from a woman in her 50s with Graves disease. Each CDR3 is given with its conserved first and last residue. The D gene is left open where the match is weak. A row's size may be missing; if present it is once, few, many or a size class.

j_call d_call clone_size v_call cdr3_nt cdr3_aa
TRBJ2-2 - few TRBV20-1 TGCAGTGCTTCAAGAGCGGGCCCGAGGACCGGGGAGCTGTTTTTT CSASRAGPRTGELFF
TRBJ2-3 - - TRBV12-3/TRBV12-4 TGTGCCAGCAGTTATCGGATGGGAATCCCAGATACGCAGTATTTT CASSYRMGIPDTQYF
TRBJ2-2 TRBD2 many TRBV28 TGTGCCAGCAGTTCATGGGGCGGGGGGCTCATAGGTACCGGGGAGCTGTTTTTT CASSSWGGGLIGTGELFF
TRBJ2-2 - many TRBV28 TGTGCCAGCAGTTTGGTACAGGCCGGGGGCACCGGGGAGCTGTTTTTT CASSLVQAGGTGELFF
TRBJ2-1 TRBD2 few TRBV6-9 TGTGCCAGCAGTTATTATAGTGTGGGTAGCGGGAGGGCGGAGGAGCAGTTCTTC CASSYYSVGSGRAEEQFF
TRBJ2-3 - many TRBV2 TGTGCCAGCAGCCCAGCGGAGAGCACAGATACGCAGTATTTT CASSPAESTDTQYF
TRBJ1-5 - few TRBV10-3 TGTGCCATCAGTGAGTCTGGGGGCTTGGGGGATCAGCCCCAGCATTTT CAISESGGLGDQPQHF
TRBJ1-1 - many TRBV28 TGTGCCAGCGATCCCTTCAGGGAATTGAACACTGAAGCTTTCTTT CASDPFRELNTEAFF
TRBJ2-3 - - TRBV4-2 TGTGCCAGCAGCCAAGATTGGACTTCCTTCACAGATACGCAGTATTTT CASSQDWTSFTDTQYF
TRBJ1-1 - few TRBV12-3/TRBV12-4 TGTGCCAGCACGTGGTTGTCTGAGTACACTGAAGCTTTCTTT CASTWLSEYTEAFF
TRBJ1-3 - - TRBV4-1 TGCGCCAGCAGCCAAGGCAGAACTAACTCTGGAAACACCATATATTTT CASSQGRTNSGNTIYF
TRBJ1-5 TRBD1 many TRBV5-8 TGTGCCAGCAGCTTGGGGAACAGGGGGCGGCAGCCCCAGCATTTT CASSLGNRGRQPQHF
TRBJ2-7 - many TRBV28 TGTGCCAGCAGTTTCGGGGTTCGTTGGGACAAACCCTACGAGCAGTACTTC CASSFGVRWDKPYEQYF
TRBJ2-7 - few TRBV7-8 TGTGCCAGCAGCTTACGGCAGGTCGAAGACGGGCAGTACTTC CASSLRQVEDGQYF
TRBJ2-1 TRBD2 - TRBV20-1 TGCAGTGCTAGAGCCGGGACTAGTACCTACAATGAGCAGTTCTTC CSARAGTSTYNEQFF
TRBJ2-1 TRBD2 few TRBV6-1 TGTGCCAGCACCCCTCCGCCAAAGCGGGGAGGAGACAATGAGCAGTTCTTC CASTPPPKRGGDNEQFF
TRBJ2-5 TRBD2 many TRBV12-3/TRBV12-4 TGTGCCAGCAGTCCCGCGGGAGCCGAGACCCAGTACTTC CASSPAGAETQYF
TRBJ2-7 TRBD1 many TRBV28 TGTGCCAGCATGAAGACAGGGGGCTCGTACGAGCAGTACTTC CASMKTGGSYEQYF
TRBJ2-7 TRBD2 few TRBV4-1 TGCGCCAGCAGCCAATCACTAGCGGGAGTCTACGAGCAGTACTTC CASSQSLAGVYEQYF
TRBJ2-1 TRBD2 few TRBV30 TGTGCCTGCCAAATCGGACTAGCGGGCTACAATGAGCAGTTCTTC CACQIGLAGYNEQFF
TRBJ2-7 - many TRBV6-1 TGTGCCAGCAGTACCCCCCGTGAGGGTTACGAGCAGTACTTC CASSTPREGYEQYF
TRBJ2-1 - few TRBV19 TGTGCCAGTAATTCGGGTAACCCCTACAATGAGCAGTTCTTC CASNSGNPYNEQFF
TRBJ1-1 - many TRBV28 TGTGCCAGCACCCTTCTGGGTACGGAAGCTTTCTTT CASTLLGTEAFF
TRBJ2-3 - few TRBV9 TGTGCCAGCAGCCCCCGGACCCTAAGACAGGGCACAGATACGCAGTATTTT CASSPRTLRQGTDTQYF
TRBJ1-2 TRBD1 few TRBV18 TGTGCCAGCTCACCACAAGGAGGGGGCTACGACTATGGCTACACCTTC CASSPQGGGYDYGYTF
TRBJ1-5 - few TRBV5-1 TGCGCCAGCAGACCGATTACGTCGCACCCCCAGCATTTT CASRPITSHPQHF
TRBJ2-7 - - TRBV5-6 TGTGCCAGCAGCTATACCGGGACGGCCTACGAGCAGTACTTC CASSYTGTAYEQYF
TRBJ1-5 - - TRBV5-6 TGTGCCAGCAGCTTGGCCGCATTTGGCCAGCCCCAGCATTTT CASSLAAFGQPQHF
TRBJ1-1 TRBD1 many TRBV12-3/TRBV12-4 TGTGCCAGCAGCCCCGGGACAGGGGGCGAAGGCACTGAAGCTTTCTTT CASSPGTGGEGTEAFF
TRBJ1-1 - many TRBV2 TGTGCCAGCAGGACAACTCTGAACACTGAAGCTTTCTTT CASRTTLNTEAFF
TRBJ1-2 - many TRBV30 TGTGCCTGGAGTGCGACAGCGCCCTATGGCTACACCTTC CAWSATAPYGYTF
TRBJ2-3 TRBD1 few TRBV25-1 TGTGCCAGCAGCAATACAGGGGGAAGCACAGATACGCAGTATTTT CASSNTGGSTDTQYF
TRBJ2-7 - - TRBV9 TGTGCCAGCAGCGTAGATTTAGGGGACTCCTACGAGCAGTACTTC CASSVDLGDSYEQYF
TRBJ2-2 - - TRBV27 TGTGCCAGCAGTTTATCGGCCAGCCCGAGAGGGGAGCTGTTTTTT CASSLSASPRGELFF
TRBJ1-4 - few TRBV12-3/TRBV12-4 TGTGCCAGCAGTTTAGCAGGGGCCTCGAAGGAAAAACTGTTTTTT CASSLAGASKEKLFF
TRBJ1-4 - few TRBV7-3 TGTGCCAGCAGGCTGGACACCGGCAGGGTTGGTGAAAAACTGTTTTTT CASRLDTGRVGEKLFF
TRBJ1-2 - many TRBV28 TGTGCCAGCAGTCCTCTCCGGACGGAGTACACCTTC CASSPLRTEYTF
TRBJ1-2 - many TRBV5-1 TGCGCCAGCAGCTCGGGCAGTAACTATGGCTACACCTTC CASSSGSNYGYTF
TRBJ1-4 TRBD1 - TRBV20-1 TGCAGTGCTCCGAGTATCGGACAGGGCCATGAAAAACTGTTTTTT CSAPSIGQGHEKLFF
TRBJ2-7 TRBD1 many TRBV12-3/TRBV12-4 TGTGCCAGCAGGACCCGGACTTGGCAGGGGGTATCCTACGAGCAGTACTTC CASRTRTWQGVSYEQYF